Given below is one TCR beta chain in context. Its antigen remains unknown. The PCR made use of 60 Vbeta and 13 Jbeta primers. Profiled with immunoSEQ multiplex PCR; TCRdb holds only in-frame clones, not every one. Of roughly 120,000 clones listed, more than 60% were seen once; the top ten hold 5% to 7.5%. Per germline, CDR1 SGHTA and CDR2 FQGNSA. The CDR3 has 16 residues. The V gene end was trimmed by 3 bases and the J gene end by 2 bases; junction bases not matched to a gene: 6. These data belong to a study of cytomegalovirus exposure and HLA in healthy donors. Whole-study findings and limits: A prior analysis recorded that most TCR beta V segments were productive about 87% or about 30% of the time. Most CMV-associated TCR beta chains appeared HLA-restricted in a later analysis.

J is TRBJ2-1 and V is TRBV7-2, with 8 positions matching TRBD2. Sequenced sample: PBMCs. The receptor was derived from a man aged 30 to 39 in good health and CMV-seropositive. CDR3 region: CASSFDGTRAYNEQFF. The CDR3 DNA sequence: TGTGCCAGCAGCTTTGACGGGACTAGGGCCTACAATGAGCAGTTCTTC.